These 29 T cell receptor beta chains originate from one sample sequenced in a study of cytomegalovirus exposure and HLA in healthy donors. With 60 Vbeta and 13 Jbeta primers, the PCR was carried out. Sequencing used immunoSEQ multiplex PCR; TCRdb keeps in-frame clones, though not all of them. Of about 170,000 clones in the sample, approximately 78% were seen once. The sample taken for sequencing was PBMCs. All receptors derive from a woman in her late teens or twenties in good health and CMV-seronegative.

V gene TRBV6-5 combines with J gene TRBJ2-7; D uncertain. V was cut by 3 bases and J by 3 bases, with 3 bases left in between. Germline assignment: CDR1 MNHEY and CDR2 SVGAGI. The CDR3 is made up of 11 amino acids. CDR3 amino acids: CASSYLYEQYF. For the CDR3, the DNA is TGTGCCAGCAGTTATCTCTACGAGCAGTACTTC.

The V call is TRBV6-1, the J call TRBJ2-2, with 7 bases that match TRBD1. Germline lookup yields CDR1 MNHNS and CDR2 SASEGT. The CDR3 extends over 14 amino acids. V lost 5 bases, J lost 4 bases, and 4 bases stayed unmatched. The CDR3 sequence: CASSIRQGTGELFF. The CDR3 region has the DNA TGTGCCAGCAGTATCCGACAGGGCACCGGGGAGCTGTTTTTT.

Comment on this clone: The junction shows a germline mismatch at one end, possibly a read error. The chain carries TRBV27 and TRBJ1-5; TRBD1 aligns across 10 bases. The CDR3 totals 15 residues. Germline assignment: CDR1 MNHEY and CDR2 SMNVEV (reference sequence). The chain's CDR3 is CANSLGTGGNQPQHF. The CDR3 DNA sequence: TGTGCCAACAGTTTAGGGACAGGGGGCAATCAGCCCCAGCATTTT.

This clone was seen a handful of times. The chain joins TRBV7-6 to TRBJ1-1, with TRBD1 as a possible D gene (6 bases). V was shortened by 5 bases and J by 2 bases, with 15 bases between the two germline ends. This CDR3 spans 15 amino acids. Germline values: CDR1 SGHVS, CDR2 FNYEAQ. The CDR3 here is CASSPWGRGNTEAFF. Here the CDR3 DNA reads TGTGCCAGCAGCCCCTGGGGCAGGGGAAACACTGAAGCTTTCTTT.

The chain couples TRBV5-1 to TRBJ2-1; TRBD2 agrees at 8 bases. Germline V gene lookup returns CDR1 SGHRS and CDR2 YFSETQ. This CDR3 is built from 17 residues. The junction had 16 bases not matched to a gene; V was cut back by 4 bases and J by 7 bases. The CDR3 reads CASSPNGGAGAGNEQFF. In DNA form, the CDR3 reads TGCGCCAGCAGCCCCAACGGGGGGGCAGGGGCTGGGAATGAGCAGTTCTTC.

The chain employs TRBV15 and TRBJ2-7, with D unclear. This CDR3 contains 12 residues. Germline V gene data show CDR1 as LNHNV and CDR2 as YYDKDF (reference sequence). Trimming pared 0 bases from V and 4 bases from J, leaving 4 bases between. The CDR3 protein is CATSRDRYEQYF. CDR3 nucleotide sequence: TGTGCCACCAGCAGAGACAGGTACGAGCAGTACTTC.

V and J are TRBV5-5 and TRBJ1-5, with TRBD1 matching over 7 bases. CDR1 and CDR2 (germline): SGHKS, YYEKEE (reference sequence). The CDR3 consists of 15 residues. The J segment lost 0 bases and the V segment lost 3 bases, leaving 3 bases of the junction unmatched. The CDR3 DNA follows: TGTGCCAGCAGCTCGCAGGGGGATAGCAATCAGCCCCAGCATTTT. Translating gives CASSSQGDSNQPQHF.

In this sample, this clone turned up once. The V call is TRBV28, the J call TRBJ1-2; D perhaps matches TRBD1 (6 bases). The CDR3 runs to 16 residues. V was clipped by 5 bases and J by 2 bases, with 18 bases between them. Germline CDR1 MDHEN, CDR2 SYDVKM. CDR3 protein: CASSPPGTFSNYGYTF. The CDR3 coding sequence is TGTGCCAGCAGTCCACCCGGGACATTTTCCAACTATGGCTACACCTTC.

J is TRBJ2-7 and V is TRBV12-5, with 8 nucleotides matching TRBD2. Looked up from germline, CDR1 is LGHNT and CDR2 is FRNRAP. The CDR3 covers 19 residues. V lost 0 bases, J lost 2 bases, and 15 bases stayed unmatched. Here the CDR3 reads CASGLVLFTSGDGPYEQYF. The DNA of the CDR3 is TGTGCTAGTGGTTTGGTACTGTTCACTAGCGGAGACGGGCCCTACGAGCAGTACTTC.

The V and J genes are TRBV27 and TRBJ2-7; TRBD2 agrees at 9 bases. There are 22 residues in the CDR3. The V segment lost 5 bases and the J segment 4 bases; nucleotides outside the gene matches: 30. Germline CDR1 is MNHEY and CDR2 is SMNVEV (reference sequence). CDR3 amino acids: CASSRAGHRGGGGPEAVYEQYF. For the CDR3, the DNA is TGTGCCAGCAGTCGTGCCGGCCACAGGGGCGGGGGGGGGCCCGAGGCCGTGTACGAGCAGTACTTC.

The chain links TRBV6-4 to TRBJ1-5, with D possibly TRBD1 on 5 matching bases. The CDR3 covers 15 residues. Looked up from germline, CDR1 is MRHNA and CDR2 is SNTAGT. V was pared by 3 bases and J by 7 bases, with 16 bases between. CDR3 sequence: CASSEVWGGEQPQHF. CDR3 sequence (DNA): TGTGCCAGCAGTGAGGTCTGGGGAGGGGAACAGCCCCAGCATTTT.

This clone has only one observation. The CDR3, as DNA: TGTGCCAGCAGCACTACTAGCGGTACACACAGTGAGCAGTTCTTC. It is translated as CASSTTSGTHSEQFF. The V and J genes are TRBV9 and TRBJ2-1; the match to TRBD2 covers 8 bases. After removal of 4 bases from V and 9 bases from J, the junction contained 12 bases not matched to a gene. Germline-derived CDR1 and CDR2 are SGDLS and YYNGEE. The CDR3 loop spans 15 amino acids.

V gene TRBV25-1 combines with J gene TRBJ1-2; 10 bases map to TRBD1. Germline-derived CDR1 and CDR2 are MGHDK and SYGVNS. The length of the CDR3 is 15 residues. The V segment lost 4 bases and the J segment 7 bases; nucleotides outside the gene matches: 9. In nucleotides, the CDR3 is TGTGCCAGCAGTGGGGAGACAGGGGGCTTCCTTGGCTACACCTTC. This codes for CASSGETGGFLGYTF.

The CDR3, as DNA: TGTGCCAGCTCAAGCGACAGTACGAACACCGGGGAGCTGTTTTTT. Protein sequence: CASSSDSTNTGELFF. The chain employs TRBV18 and TRBJ2-2, with D possibly TRBD1 on 5 matching bases. The CDR3 loop spans 15 amino acids. Germline lookup yields CDR1 KGHSH and CDR2 LQKENI. Trimming took off 5 bases at V and 0 bases at J, with 10 bases between the two ends. Filled out from reference TRBV18 and TRBJ2-2, the complete variable domain reads NAGVMQNPRHLVRRRGQEARLRCSPMKGHSHVYWYRQLPEEGLKFMVYLQKENIIDESGMPKERFSAEFPKEGPSILRIQQVVRGDSAAYFCASSSDSTNTGELFFGEGSRLTVL.

This chain joins TRBV7-9 and TRBJ1-4, with 7 bases aligning to TRBD1. Germline V lookup: CDR1 SEHNR, CDR2 FQNEAQ (reference sequence). The CDR3 is made up of 16 amino acids. After removal of 5 bases from V and 5 bases from J, the junction contained 11 bases not matched to a gene. CDR3 sequence: CASSQRQGEINEKLFF. The CDR3 DNA is TGTGCCAGCAGCCAACGACAGGGAGAAATAAATGAAAAACTGTTTTTT.

This sequence joins TRBV28 and TRBJ2-1; 7 bases are shared with TRBD2. CDR1 and CDR2 (germline): MDHEN, SYDVKM. The J segment lost 6 bases and the V segment lost 7 bases, leaving 9 bases of the junction unmatched. The CDR3 sequence is 14 residues long. The CDR3 DNA reads as TGTGCCAGCACTGGCGGGAGCCCTATCAATGAGCAGTTCTTC. It yields the protein CASTGGSPINEQFF.

The chain is built from TRBV29-1 and TRBJ2-5; 7 nucleotides line up with TRBD2. With the DNA end fitting TRBJ2-7 better, the J assignment may be wrong. CDR3 length: 14 amino acids. Per germline, CDR1 SQVTM and CDR2 ANQGSEA. CDR3 bases: TGCAGCGTTGGACCGAGAGGACTAGCCTACGAGCAGTACTTC. It translates to CSVGPRGLAYEQYF.

This chain joins TRBV4-1 and TRBJ2-7, with D perhaps matching TRBD1 (6 bases). Germline CDR1 and CDR2: MGHRA and YSYEKL. V was pared by 0 bases and J by 2 bases, with 11 bases between. The CDR3 sequence is 15 residues long. Here the CDR3 reads CASSQDQQGPYEQYF. The CDR3 DNA reads as TGCGCCAGCAGCCAAGACCAACAGGGCCCCTACGAGCAGTACTTC.

This sequence joins TRBV4-3 and TRBJ2-6; D gene unclear. The V end lost 0 bases, the J end lost 2 bases, and 11 bases lay between the germline ends. There are 17 residues in the CDR3. CDR1 and CDR2 from the germline V gene are LGHNA and YSLEER. The CDR3 DNA sequence: TGCGCCAGCAGCCAAGATCTCGAGGTGACTGGGGCCAACGTCCTGACTTTC. Protein: CASSQDLEVTGANVLTF.

The rearrangement links TRBV19 to TRBJ1-2; no clear D. CDR3 size: 15 residues. Germline V gene data show CDR1 as LNHDA and CDR2 as SQIVND (reference sequence). V lost 5 bases and J lost 2, with 15 bases in between. CDR3 amino acids: CASSHGIQRNYGYTF. The CDR3 DNA is TGTGCCAGTAGTCACGGGATCCAAAGAAACTATGGCTACACCTTC.

The rearrangement joins TRBV7-2 to TRBJ2-2; D possibly corresponds to TRBD1 (5 bases). The V end lost 2 bases, the J end lost 4 bases, and 8 bases lay between the germline ends. Germline V gives CDR1 SGHTA, CDR2 FQGNSA. The CDR3 spans 14 residues. CDR3 nucleotides: TGTGCCAGCAGCTTATCAGGGATCACCGGGGAGCTGTTTTTT. It translates to CASSLSGITGELFF.

This chain joins TRBV11-2 and TRBJ2-7, with TRBD2 identical over 7 bases. The CDR3 has 16 residues. Unmatched junction bases numbered 13, after V lost 6 bases and J lost 2 bases. The germline V gene encodes CDR1 SGHAT and CDR2 FQNNGV. CDR3 sequence: CASSIRGGGRAYEQYF. CDR3 bases: TGTGCCAGCAGTATCCGTGGCGGAGGGAGGGCCTACGAGCAGTACTTC.

V gene TRBV2 combines with J gene TRBJ2-1, with 8 bases matching TRBD2. The CDR3 runs 16 residues. V lost 4 bases and J lost 2; bases outside the gene matches: 7. Germline V CDR1 and CDR2: SNHLY, FYNNEI. CDR3 sequence reads: CASSGFGRGTYNEQFF. The CDR3 DNA sequence: TGTGCCAGCAGTGGTTTCGGGAGGGGAACCTACAATGAGCAGTTCTTC.

The chain couples TRBV18 to TRBJ2-3, with 8 bases aligning to TRBD1. This CDR3 spans 14 amino acids. V gave up 3 bases and J gave up 5 bases; unmatched junction bases: 4. CDR1 KGHSH and CDR2 LQKENI come from the germline V gene. The CDR3 loop reads CASSPGQGVDTQYF. In DNA form, the CDR3 reads TGTGCCAGCTCACCCGGACAGGGAGTAGATACGCAGTATTTT.

The chain carries TRBV7-8 and TRBJ2-1; TRBD2 is a possible D gene (6 bases). The V gene lost 4 bases and the J gene lost 10 bases, with 23 bases spanning the gap. This CDR3 is built from 16 residues. The V gene's germline CDR1 is SGHVS and CDR2 FQNEAQ. The CDR3 spells CASSSETRQALGEQFF. The CDR3, as DNA: TGTGCCAGCAGCTCTGAGACTAGGCAGGCTTTGGGCGAGCAGTTCTTC.

As to this clone: Other DNA sequences from this sample encode an identical CDR3 as well. This chain uses TRBV6-5 with TRBJ1-1, with D possibly being TRBD1 (6 bases). The CDR3 runs 15 residues. Germline lookup yields CDR1 MNHEY and CDR2 SVGAGI. V shed 0 bases and J shed 2 bases, with 10 bases lying between them. The CDR3 sequence is CASSYSGGLNTEAFF. DNA for the CDR3: TGTGCCAGCAGTTACTCGGGGGGGCTAAACACTGAAGCTTTCTTT.

The rearrangement joins TRBV23-1 to TRBJ1-2; tentative D call: TRBD1 (5 bases). TRBV23-1 is flagged as an ORF with uncertain function. Trimming shortened V by 4 bases and J by 4 bases, and 10 bases separated the two germline ends. This CDR3 region has 13 residues. CDR3 loop: CASSLRVVYGYTF. CDR3 nucleotides: TGCGCCAGCAGTCTCAGGGTTGTCTATGGCTACACCTTC.

This chain joins TRBV5-8 and TRBJ2-7; TRBD2 matches 13 bases. The CDR3 has 16 amino acids. Germline V gives CDR1 SGHTS, CDR2 YDEGEE. The ends lost 4 bases at V and 2 bases at J; junction bases unmatched: 6. CDR3 bases: TGTGCCAGCAGCCCACGGACTAGCGGGAGTCCCTACGAGCAGTACTTC. It is translated as CASSPRTSGSPYEQYF.

This chain uses TRBV6-1 with TRBJ1-1; possibly TRBD1 for D (5 bases). There are 14 residues in the CDR3. V lost 1 base and J lost 6, with 12 bases in between. Per germline, CDR1 MNHNS and CDR2 SASEGT. The CDR3 reads CASSEVRARPEAFF. CDR3 coding DNA: TGTGCCAGCAGTGAAGTCAGGGCCCGCCCTGAAGCTTTCTTT.